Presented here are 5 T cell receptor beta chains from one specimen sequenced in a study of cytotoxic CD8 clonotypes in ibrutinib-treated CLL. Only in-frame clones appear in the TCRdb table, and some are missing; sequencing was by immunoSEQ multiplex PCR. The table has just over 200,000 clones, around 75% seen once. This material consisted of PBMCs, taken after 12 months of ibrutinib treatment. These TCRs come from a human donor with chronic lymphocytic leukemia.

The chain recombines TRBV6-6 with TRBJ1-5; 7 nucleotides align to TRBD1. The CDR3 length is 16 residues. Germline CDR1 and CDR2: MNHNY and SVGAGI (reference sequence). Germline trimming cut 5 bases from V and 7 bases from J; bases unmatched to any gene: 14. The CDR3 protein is CASSPSMGGGSQPQHF. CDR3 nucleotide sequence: TGTGCCAGCAGTCCGTCGATGGGAGGGGGCTCCCAGCCCCAGCATTTT.

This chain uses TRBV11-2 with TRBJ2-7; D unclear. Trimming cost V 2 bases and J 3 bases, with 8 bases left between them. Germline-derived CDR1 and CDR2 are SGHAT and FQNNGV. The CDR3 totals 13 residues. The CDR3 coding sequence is TGTGCCAGCAGCTTATCCCGCGGCTACGAGCAGTACTTC. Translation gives CASSLSRGYEQYF.

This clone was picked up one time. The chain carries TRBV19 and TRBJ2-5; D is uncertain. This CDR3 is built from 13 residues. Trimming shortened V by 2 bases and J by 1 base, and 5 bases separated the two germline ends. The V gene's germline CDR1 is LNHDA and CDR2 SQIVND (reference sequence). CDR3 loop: CASSIRVQETQYF. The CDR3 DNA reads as TGTGCCAGTAGTATACGGGTCCAAGAGACCCAGTACTTC.

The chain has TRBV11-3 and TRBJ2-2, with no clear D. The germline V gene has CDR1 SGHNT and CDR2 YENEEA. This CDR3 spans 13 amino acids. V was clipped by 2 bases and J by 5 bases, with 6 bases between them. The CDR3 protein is CASSLLGTGELFF. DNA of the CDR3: TGTGCCAGCAGCTTACTAGGTACCGGGGAGCTGTTTTTT.

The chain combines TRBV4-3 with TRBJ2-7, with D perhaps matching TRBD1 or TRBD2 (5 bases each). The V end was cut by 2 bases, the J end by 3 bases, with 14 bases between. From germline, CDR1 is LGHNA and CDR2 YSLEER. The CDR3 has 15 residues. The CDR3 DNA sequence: TGCGCCAGCAGCCAATGGCAGGGAGTTGGCTACGAGCAGTACTTC. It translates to CASSQWQGVGYEQYF.